This TCR beta chain was retrieved from a study of blood T cell repertoires in COVID-19. Symptom resolution, clearance, or two negative PCRs marked the recovered donors of Cohort 3. Profiled with immunoSEQ multiplex PCR; TCRdb holds only in-frame clones, not every one. The sample records around 280,000 clones, about nine tenths being singletons. This clone was recorded once. Germline CDR1 reads SGHVS; CDR2 reads FNYEAQ. Trimming removed 0 bases from V and 7 bases from J; junction bases left unmatched: 12. This CDR3 has 18 amino acids. This TCR came from a middle-aged woman who had recovered from COVID-19. The chain couples TRBV7-6 to TRBJ2-1; 10 bases line up with TRBD2. Material: PBMCs or T cells enriched from blood (not recorded which). CDR3 coding DNA: TGTGCCAGCAGCTTAGCGAGGAGGGAGCGGGGGGGCAGGAATGAGCAGTTCTTC. The encoded protein is CASSLARRERGGRNEQFF. The full variable domain, in which reference TRBV7-6 and TRBJ2-1 provide the parts outside the CDR3, is GAGVSQSPRYKVTKRGQDVALRCDPISGHVSLYWYRQALGQGPEFLTYFNYEAQQDKSGLPNDRFSAERPEGSISTLTIQRTEQRDSAMYRCASSLARRERGGRNEQFFGPGTRLTVL.